These 25 T cell receptor beta chains were all obtained from the same sample, sequenced in a study of metastatic and nonmetastatic thyroid tumors. Each patient went into thyroid surgery without having received any treatment. TCRdb used MiXCR to call clones anew from the PCR reads. The table includes 15,000 to 20,000 clones, less than 35% detected once. Sequenced: adjacent normal tissue. The receptors stem from a female donor with papillary thyroid cancer or a benign thyroid nodule (not recorded which). Some clones in this sample may be carry-over from other donors' samples.

The J gene is TRBJ1-2, the V gene TRBV5-1; D is possibly TRBD1 (5 bases). Germline lookup yields CDR1 SGHRS and CDR2 YFSETQ. CDR3 size: 14 residues. V dropped 3 bases and J dropped 3 bases, with 12 bases sitting between them. The CDR3 is CASSYRGVDYGYTF. The CDR3 DNA reads as TGCGCCAGCAGCTATAGAGGGGTAGACTATGGCTACACCTTC.

This clone was picked up many times. The chain is built from TRBV5-4 and TRBJ2-5, with D perhaps TRBD2 (6 bases). Germline V gene lookup returns CDR1 SGHNT and CDR2 YYREEE (reference sequence). The CDR3 runs 17 residues. Trimming cost V 3 bases and J 5 bases, with 23 bases left between them. The CDR3 loop is CASSYLVGPPGEETQYF. The CDR3 nucleotides are TGTGCCAGCAGCTACCTCGTGGGGCCACCGGGGGAGGAGACCCAGTACTTC.

The V and J genes are TRBV2 and TRBJ2-3; 11 bases align to TRBD2. Trimming took 6 bases from V and 3 from J; bases not matched to a gene: 5. Germline values: CDR1 SNHLY, CDR2 FYNNEI. The CDR3 sequence is 15 residues long. CDR3 nucleotides: TGTGCCAGCAGAGCTAGCGGGGGGTCTACAGATACGCAGTATTTT. Protein product: CASRASGGSTDTQYF.

The chain has TRBV5-1 and TRBJ2-7; 10 bases agree with TRBD1. The junction had 4 bases not matched to a gene; V was cut back by 4 bases and J by 6 bases. There are 13 residues in the CDR3. The germline V gene encodes CDR1 SGHRS and CDR2 YFSETQ. CDR3 sequence: CASSTGQGFEQYF. The CDR3 DNA reads as TGCGCCAGCAGCACGGGACAGGGGTTCGAGCAGTACTTC. Combining the CDR3 with reference TRBV5-1 and TRBJ2-7 gives the whole variable domain KAGVTQTPRYLIKTRGQQVTLSCSPISGHRSVSWYQQTPGQGLQFLFEYFSETQRNKGNFPGRFSGRQFSNSRSEMNVSTLELGDSALYLCASSTGQGFEQYFGPGTRLTVT.

This clone is labeled as medium-sized. The V call is TRBV2, the J call TRBJ2-2, with D uncertain. CDR3 length: 11 amino acids. Trimming left V 10 bases short and J 4 bases short, with 7 bases between. Looked up from germline, CDR1 is SNHLY and CDR2 is FYNNEI. CDR3 nucleotides: TGTGCCACCGCAGGCACCGGGGAGCTGTTTTTT. Translating gives CATAGTGELFF.

The chain uses TRBV7-3 and TRBJ1-6; D possibly corresponds to TRBD1 (6 bases). The CDR3 spans 15 residues. Germline CDR1 reads SGHTA; CDR2 reads FQGTGA. With 5 bases removed from V and 4 bases from J, the gap between germline ends came to 12 bases. This CDR3 reads CASSPTGAYNSPLHF. CDR3 DNA: TGTGCCAGCAGCCCTACGGGGGCGTATAATTCACCCCTCCACTTT.

Many counts were recorded for this clone. The chain combines TRBV20-1 with TRBJ2-1; no reliable D call. CDR1 and CDR2 from the germline V gene are DFQATT and SNEGSKA (reference sequence). V was clipped by 2 bases and J by 7 bases, with 9 bases between them. The CDR3 has 12 amino acids. The CDR3 region is CSARKKVNEQFF. The CDR3 nucleotides are TGCAGTGCTAGAAAGAAAGTAAATGAGCAGTTCTTC.

There are many counts of this clone. The chain combines TRBV5-1 with TRBJ1-2, with a possible D match to TRBD1 (5 bases). Germline V gene data show CDR1 as SGHRS and CDR2 as YFSETQ. V was clipped by 0 bases and J by 6 bases, with 12 bases between them. This CDR3 is 14 amino acids long. Here the CDR3 reads CASSLDQGWDGYTF. CDR3 nucleotide sequence: TGCGCCAGCAGCTTGGACCAGGGATGGGATGGCTACACCTTC.

This clone occurred a few times. The chain joins TRBV12-3 or TRBV12-4 to TRBJ1-5; a weak D match, TRBD1 (6 bases). There are 14 residues in the CDR3. V dropped 4 bases and J dropped 7 bases, with 14 bases sitting between them. The CDR3 protein is CASSYTGFIQPQHF. The DNA of the CDR3 is TGTGCCAGCAGTTATACAGGGTTCATCCAGCCCCAGCATTTT.

V is TRBV27 and J is TRBJ1-2; 8 nucleotides align to TRBD1. Trimming took 3 bases from V and 6 from J; bases not matched to a gene: 12. Germline-derived CDR1 and CDR2 are MNHEY and SMNVEV (reference sequence). This CDR3 contains 16 residues. The CDR3 reads CASSFANLGQGNGYTF. The DNA of the CDR3 is TGTGCCAGCAGTTTTGCCAATCTAGGACAGGGAAATGGCTACACCTTC.

DNA for the CDR3: TGTGCCAGCAGCTTAGATACAGGGGGGACCTACGAGCAGTACTTC. Protein product: CASSLDTGGTYEQYF. V and J are TRBV6-1 and TRBJ2-7; 8 bases align to TRBD1. V lost 6 bases to trimming and J lost 2 bases; unmatched junction nucleotides: 9. Looked up from germline, CDR1 is MNHNS and CDR2 is SASEGT. CDR3 length: 15 residues.

The chain links TRBV11-2 to TRBJ2-7; D might be TRBD1 (5 bases). Trimming removed 7 bases at V and 3 bases at J, with 13 bases between. The CDR3 runs to 13 residues. Germline V gene data show CDR1 as SGHAT and CDR2 as FQNNGV. CDR3 coding DNA: TGTGCCAGCACCCCCAGGGAATACTACGAGCAGTACTTC. This translates into CASTPREYYEQYF.

This clone was recorded only once. This sequence joins TRBV11-2 and TRBJ1-4, with 7 nucleotides matching TRBD1. CDR1 SGHAT and CDR2 FQNNGV come from the germline V gene. V lost 1 base and J lost 7; bases outside the gene matches: 9. This CDR3 spans 16 amino acids. The CDR3 DNA is TGTGCCAGCAGCTTAGGAACTAGACAGGGAGGTGAAAAACTGTTTTTT. Translation: CASSLGTRQGGEKLFF.

The chain recombines TRBV4-3 with TRBJ2-3; a possible D gene is TRBD2 (5 bases). The CDR3 length is 16 residues. The V gene's germline CDR1 is LGHNA and CDR2 YSLEER. Trimming pared 0 bases from V and 0 bases from J, leaving 10 bases between. CDR3 amino acids: CASSQDYASSTDTQYF. The CDR3, as DNA: TGCGCCAGCAGCCAAGATTACGCTAGCAGCACAGATACGCAGTATTTT.

This clone appeared a few times. This chain joins TRBV30 and TRBJ2-7, with D uncertain. From germline, CDR1 is GTSNPN and CDR2 SVGIG (reference sequence). V lost 0 bases and J lost 3, with 15 bases in between. The CDR3 consists of 15 residues. This CDR3 is CAWSVGYLVDYEQYF. Written as DNA, the CDR3 is TGTGCCTGGAGTGTCGGCTACCTGGTTGACTACGAGCAGTACTTC. Full variable domain (remainder filled in from reference TRBV30 and TRBJ2-7): SQTIHQWPATLVQPVGSPLSLECTVEGTSNPNLYWYRQAAGRGLQLLFYSVGIGQISSEVPQNLSASRPQDRQFILSSKKLLLSDSGFYLCAWSVGYLVDYEQYFGPGTRLTVT.

In this sample, this clone turned up a few times. This may be a read error: a much more frequent sequence differs by one nucleotide. The CDR3 protein is CASSLAGRTDF. The DNA for the CDR3 is TGTGCCAGCAGCTTGGCGGGGCGTACGGACTTC. The chain carries TRBV5-5 and TRBJ2-5; the D call may be TRBD1 or TRBD2 (5 bases each). Germline V lookup: CDR1 SGHKS, CDR2 YYEKEE (reference sequence). The length of the CDR3 is 11 residues. Combining the CDR3 with reference TRBV5-5 and TRBJ2-5 gives the whole variable domain DAGVTQSPTHLIKTRGQQVTLRCSPISGHKSVSWYQQVLGQGPQFIFQYYEKEERGRGNFPDRFSARQFPNYSSELNVNALLLGDSALYLCASSLAGRTDFGPGTRLLVL.

The chain links TRBV5-1 to TRBJ2-7, with D tentatively TRBD1 (5 bases). The CDR3 length is 12 residues. In germline, CDR1 is SGHRS, CDR2 YFSETQ. Trimming removed 1 base at V and 5 bases at J, with 7 bases between. The chain's CDR3 is CASSLQGDEQYF. DNA for the CDR3: TGCGCCAGCAGCTTGCAGGGTGACGAGCAGTACTTC.

This clone turned up a few times. This sequence joins TRBV2 and TRBJ1-5, with a tentative D call TRBD1 (5 bases). Germline CDR1 SNHLY, CDR2 FYNNEI. This CDR3 is built from 15 residues. Deletions cut 1 base from V and 1 base from J, with 8 bases between. The CDR3 DNA reads as TGTGCCAGCAGTGAAGGGGCAGGGAGCAATCAGCCCCAGCATTTT. Translation gives CASSEGAGSNQPQHF.

In regard to this clone: One end of the junction fails to match germline, which may point to a read error. The chain employs TRBV6-5 and TRBJ2-3; D gene uncertain. CDR3 length: 18 amino acids. Per germline, CDR1 MNHEY and CDR2 SVGAGI. The CDR3 loop is CASSYWAQPTSDTDTQYF. The CDR3 nucleotides read TGTGCCAGCAGTTACTGGGCTCAACCTACCTCCGACACAGATACTCAGTATTTT.

This clone is deemed medium-sized. The V call is TRBV7-2, the J call TRBJ2-7; weak D call: TRBD1 (5 bases). The CDR3 is 17 amino acids. Between the trimmed V and J ends, which lost 3 bases and 3 bases, there was a span of 21 bases. In germline, CDR1 is SGHTA, CDR2 FQGNSA. CDR3 sequence (DNA): TGTGCCAGCAGCTTGGGCCAGGGATACCTTCGCGACTACGAGCAGTACTTC. As protein: CASSLGQGYLRDYEQYF.

V and J are TRBV12-3 or TRBV12-4 and TRBJ2-1; 9 bases line up with TRBD2. V was pared by 4 bases and J by 1 base, with 5 bases of the junction left unmatched. This CDR3 is 16 amino acids long. The CDR3 reads CASSSSSGVSYNEQFF. DNA for the CDR3: TGTGCCAGCAGTTCCTCTAGCGGGGTTTCCTACAATGAGCAGTTCTTC.

The table lists this clone with many counts. The chain carries TRBV28 and TRBJ2-4; weak D call: TRBD2 (5 bases). This CDR3 has 15 residues. Per germline, CDR1 MDHEN and CDR2 SYDVKM. With 5 bases removed from V and 1 base from J, the gap between germline ends came to 12 bases. This CDR3 reads CASSRRSGAKNIQYF. The CDR3 bases are TGTGCCAGCAGTCGGAGGTCGGGGGCCAAAAACATTCAGTACTTC. The variable domain in full, completed from reference TRBV28 and TRBJ2-4, reads DVKVTQSSRYLVKRTGEKVFLECVQDMDHENMFWYRQDPGLGLRLIYFSYDVKMKEKGDIPEGYSVSREKKERFSLILESASTNQTSMYLCASSRRSGAKNIQYFGAGTRLSVL.

The V gene is TRBV11-3, the J gene TRBJ1-1, with no clear D. CDR3 length: 11 residues. CDR1 and CDR2 from the germline V gene are SGHNT and YENEEA. The CDR3 here is CGCSLGPEAFF. CDR3 coding DNA: TGTGGGTGCAGCTTAGGACCTGAAGCTTTCTTT.

The sample holds one count of this clone. The chain's CDR3 is CASSLSAGPQETLYEQYF. CDR3 bases: TGTGCCAGCAGCTTAAGTGCGGGGCCCCAAGAGACCCTTTACGAGCAGTACTTC. This sequence joins TRBV11-1 and TRBJ2-7; the D gene is possibly TRBD2 (6 bases). This CDR3 region has 18 residues. The germline V gene has CDR1 SGHAT and CDR2 FQDESV (reference sequence). Between the trimmed V and J ends, which lost 2 bases and 4 bases, there was a span of 24 bases.

This clone has a count of ten or more. The chain couples TRBV20-1 to TRBJ2-3, with D maybe TRBD1 (6 bases). Trimming took off 5 bases at V and 3 bases at J, with 18 bases between the two ends. CDR3 size: 15 residues. Germline CDR1 is DFQATT and CDR2 is SNEGSKA (reference sequence). CDR3 nucleotides: TGCAGTGCTCCTACAGGGTCGGGGCCGACAGATACGCAGTATTTT. Amino acid sequence: CSAPTGSGPTDTQYF.